These T cell receptor beta chains were read from a single sample in a study of blood T cell repertoires in COVID-19. Sequenced by immunoSEQ multiplex PCR; TCRdb stores in-frame clones only, minus some. The repertoire holds 14,000 or so clones, around four fifths seen once, with 9.7% in the top ten. The sample consisted of peripheral blood. The source is an older man with acute or convalescent COVID-19. The CDR3 runs from the conserved cysteine through the conserved F or W. D genes are given only for firm matches. Rows give clone size only sometimes, using once, few, many, or a class for an expanded clone.

j_call | d_call | clone_size | v_call | cdr3_nt | cdr3_aa
TRBJ1-1 | - | - | TRBV5-5 | TGTGCCAGCAGCTCACAGGGACCGGCAGACACTGAAGCTTTCTTT | CASSSQGPADTEAFF
TRBJ2-1 | TRBD2 | - | TRBV29-1 | TGCAGCGCGCCGGGACTAGCGGGATACAATGAGCAGTTCTTC | CSAPGLAGYNEQFF
TRBJ1-2 | - | - | TRBV14 | TGTGCCAGCAGCCAAGGCGGTAGATTAGGTGGCTACACCTTC | CASSQGGRLGGYTF
TRBJ2-6 | - | - | TRBV9 | TGTGCCAGCAGCGTATCAGGAGGGATTTTCGTCTCTGGGGCCAACGTCCTGACTTTC | CASSVSGGIFVSGANVLTF
TRBJ2-7 | - | - | TRBV27 | TGTGCCAGCAGCGCACGTGGGGGGAGACCTGTCTCCTACGAGCAGTACTTC | CASSARGGRPVSYEQYF
TRBJ1-1 | TRBD1 | - | TRBV7-2 | TGTGCCAGCAGCTTAGCCGGGACAGGGTGGCCTGAAGCTTTCTTT | CASSLAGTGWPEAFF
TRBJ2-1 | TRBD2 | - | TRBV7-9 | TGTGCCAGCAGCTTAGATAGCGGGAGGACGTACAATGAGCAGTTCTTC | CASSLDSGRTYNEQFF
TRBJ2-7 | TRBD2 | - | TRBV2 | TGTGCCAGCAGTTTACTAGCGGGAGGGCCACAAGAGCAGTACTTC | CASSLLAGGPQEQYF
TRBJ1-1 | TRBD1 | - | TRBV2 | TGTGCCAGCACTCCGGGACAGGGGTCTGAAGCTTTCTTT | CASTPGQGSEAFF
TRBJ2-1 | TRBD2 | - | TRBV19 | TGTGCCAGTATACCCGGTCGCGGGGGTTACAATGAGCAGTTCTTC | CASIPGRGGYNEQFF
TRBJ1-1 | TRBD1 | - | TRBV4-1 | TGCGCCAGCAGCCAAGATCTAAGGACAGGGGCAGGGAGGACTGAAGCTTTCTTT | CASSQDLRTGAGRTEAFF
TRBJ1-1 | - | once | TRBV9 | TGTGCCAGCAGCCCCCCCGGAGAGAACACTGAAGCTTTCTTT | CASSPPGENTEAFF
TRBJ1-5 | TRBD1 | - | TRBV4-3 | TGCGCCAGCAGCCAAGGACAGGGAAGCAATCAGCCCCAGCATTTT | CASSQGQGSNQPQHF
TRBJ1-3 | - | - | TRBV30 | TGTGCCTGGAGTTCTGGGTTTCCTAGGAACACCATATATTTT | CAWSSGFPRNTIYF
TRBJ2-1 | TRBD2 | - | TRBV7-9 | TGTGCCAGCAGCTTAGCGATAACACGGGAGGCCGTTTTCGATGAGCAGTTCTTC | CASSLAITREAVFDEQFF
TRBJ1-1 | - | few | TRBV20-1 | TGCAGTGCAAGGGACATCCCAGAGGCTTTCTTT | CSARDIPEAFF
TRBJ1-5 | TRBD1 | once | TRBV12-3/TRBV12-4 | TGTGCCAGCAGCGTCGGACAGGAGTTGACCCAGCATTTT | CASSVGQELTQHF
TRBJ1-2 | - | - | TRBV19 | TGTGCCAGTAGTATAGACGTTGGACAGACCCCTAACTATGGCTACACCTTC | CASSIDVGQTPNYGYTF
TRBJ1-6 | - | - | TRBV28 | TGTGCCAGCAGCCAAGAGAATTCACCCCTCCACTTT | CASSQENSPLHF
TRBJ2-2 | TRBD1 | - | TRBV11-3 | TGTGCCAGCAGCTTAGACCAGGGGGCCACCGGGGAGCTGTTTTTT | CASSLDQGATGELFF
TRBJ2-2 | TRBD2 | - | TRBV5-1 | TGCGCCAGCAGCTTGTGGGGAGGGTTTACGGACACCGGGGAGCTGTTTTTT | CASSLWGGFTDTGELFF
TRBJ2-2 | TRBD2 | few | TRBV6-5 | TGTGCCAGCTTCAGGGCAGTCGGGGGGTCCGGGGAGCTGTTTTTT | CASFRAVGGSGELFF
TRBJ2-5 | TRBD2 | - | TRBV6-5 | TGTGCCAGCGCACCGGGACTAGCGGGAGTAAAGACCCAGTACTTC | CASAPGLAGVKTQYF
TRBJ2-1 | TRBD2 | few | TRBV10-2 | TGCGCCAGCAAGGAAGGGAGGGCTAGCGGGCGGGATGAGCAGTTCTTC | CASKEGRASGRDEQFF
TRBJ2-2 | TRBD1 | medium-sized | TRBV3-1/TRBV3-2 | TGTGCCAGCAGCCCCTCCCCGGGACAGGGGGCAATCACCGGGGAGCTGTTTTTT | CASSPSPGQGAITGELFF
TRBJ1-1 | - | - | TRBV6-2/TRBV6-3 | TGTGCCAGCAGTTACAACCACAGAAACACTGAAGCTTTCTTT | CASSYNHRNTEAFF
TRBJ2-7 | TRBD1 | - | TRBV3-1/TRBV3-2 | TGTGCCAGCAGCCGGGGACAGGGGAAATACGAGCAGTACTTC | CASSRGQGKYEQYF
TRBJ2-7 | - | medium-sized | TRBV5-5 | TGTGCCAGCAGCCGCTTAGGGGCCTACGAGCAGTACTTC | CASSRLGAYEQYF
TRBJ2-3 | TRBD1 | few | TRBV6-2/TRBV6-3 | TGTGCCAGCAGTTACTCCCAGGACAGGCACACAGATACGCAGTATTTT | CASSYSQDRHTDTQYF
TRBJ2-1 | TRBD2 | - | TRBV3-1/TRBV3-2 | TGTGCCAGCAGCCAAGGTCCTAGCGGGGCCTACAATGAGCAGTTCTTC | CASSQGPSGAYNEQFF
TRBJ2-7 | TRBD1 | few | TRBV5-1 | TGCGCCAGCACCCCCGACAGGGACGAGCAGTACTTC | CASTPDRDEQYF
TRBJ1-1 | - | - | TRBV3-1/TRBV3-2 | TGTGCCAGCAGCCCTTTTCTAGAGAACACTGAAGCTTTCTTT | CASSPFLENTEAFF
TRBJ2-2 | TRBD2 | - | TRBV27 | TGTGCCAGCAGTTTACTAGCGGGAGCGTCGAACACCGGGGAGCTGTTTTTT | CASSLLAGASNTGELFF
TRBJ2-3 | - | once | TRBV7-2 | TGTGCCAGCACCTCCGGAGTGTACGCTAGCACAGATACGCAGTATTTT | CASTSGVYASTDTQYF
TRBJ1-5 | - | - | TRBV3-1/TRBV3-2 | TGTGCCAGCAGCCAAGAATCATCAGGGCACCGTCAGCCCCAGCATTTT | CASSQESSGHRQPQHF
TRBJ2-3 | - | - | TRBV11-2 | TGTGCCAGCAGTTACGACTGGGATACGCAGTATTTT | CASSYDWDTQYF
TRBJ2-2 | - | - | TRBV6-6 | TGTGCCAGCAGTTACTCTACGGTCGGTTTCACCGGGGAGCTGTTTTTT | CASSYSTVGFTGELFF
TRBJ1-2 | TRBD1 | - | TRBV4-3 | TGCGCCAGCAGCCAGACGGGACAGGGGGCTGGCGGCTACACCTTC | CASSQTGQGAGGYTF
TRBJ1-2 | - | few | TRBV7-2 | TGTGCCAGCAGCCGCGGTGGAGCACGGGGCTACACCTTC | CASSRGGARGYTF
TRBJ1-4 | TRBD1 | - | TRBV5-4 | TGTGCCAGCAGCTTGCGGGGACAGGTCACAACTAATGAAAAACTGTTTTTT | CASSLRGQVTTNEKLFF
TRBJ2-6 | - | - | TRBV5-6 | TGTGCCAGCAGCTACGGGGCTGGGGCCAACGTCCTGACTTTC | CASSYGAGANVLTF
TRBJ2-1 | TRBD2 | - | TRBV6-1 | TGTGCCAGCAGTGAAAGGCTAGCGGGCAATGAGCAGTTCTTC | CASSERLAGNEQFF
TRBJ1-4 | - | - | TRBV5-6 | TGTGCCAGCAGCTTGGCGGGCGGGTCGGGAACTAATGAAAAACTGTTTTTT | CASSLAGGSGTNEKLFF
TRBJ2-1 | - | - | TRBV4-3 | TGCGCCAGCAGCCAAGAGGTGGTGGGAGGTAATGAGCAGTTCTTC | CASSQEVVGGNEQFF
TRBJ2-6 | - | - | TRBV19 | TGTGCCAGTAGGACCCACGGGGCTGGGGCCAACGTCCTGACTTTC | CASRTHGAGANVLTF
TRBJ2-3 | - | - | TRBV5-1 | TGCGCCAGCAGCTTGGCCCTCACTAGCAGCGGCGGCACAGATACGCAGTATTTT | CASSLALTSSGGTDTQYF
TRBJ2-1 | - | - | TRBV4-3 | TGCGCCAGCAGCCAGGGCCTTTCGGGATGGGATGAGCAGTTCTTC | CASSQGLSGWDEQFF
TRBJ2-7 | - | - | TRBV21-1 | TGTGCCAGCAGCAAGAGGGCAGCCGGCGACGAGCAGTACTTC | CASSKRAAGDEQYF
TRBJ2-3 | TRBD1 | once | TRBV14 | TGTGCCAGCAGGACCGGGACAGGGGATACGCAGTATTTT | CASRTGTGDTQYF
TRBJ1-4 | TRBD1 | - | TRBV4-3 | TGCGCCAGCAGCCAAAACAGGGGGAGAAATGAAAAACTGTTTTTT | CASSQNRGRNEKLFF
TRBJ1-2 | - | - | TRBV12-3/TRBV12-4 | TGTGCCAGCAGTGAGGCTAGAGGCTACACCTTC | CASSEARGYTF
TRBJ1-2 | - | - | TRBV28 | TGTGCCAGCCGATCAGGGGCTTATGGCTACACCTTC | CASRSGAYGYTF
TRBJ2-1 | TRBD2 | - | TRBV11-2 | TGTGCCAGCAGCTATACTAGCGGCCAGGCCAATGAGCAGTTCTTC | CASSYTSGQANEQFF
TRBJ2-3 | - | large | TRBV5-3 | TGTGCCAGAAGCTTCTCCGGGGTAAGGGGCACAGATACGCAGTATTTT | CARSFSGVRGTDTQYF
TRBJ1-4 | - | - | TRBV2 | TGTGCCAGCACCCTAGAAAGTAGCGGTGAAAAACTGTTTTTT | CASTLESSGEKLFF
TRBJ1-3 | TRBD1 | - | TRBV7-8 | TGTGCCAGCAGCCTTCTGGCGGACAGGGACGGGAACACCATATATTTT | CASSLLADRDGNTIYF
TRBJ1-5 | - | - | TRBV18 | TGTGCCAGCTCACCATCCGGGGATCAGCCCCAGCATTTT | CASSPSGDQPQHF